This TCR beta chain was captured in a study of blood T cell repertoires in COVID-19. Across the whole study: T cells, B-cell-depleted T cells, or PBMCs provided the cDNA or gDNA that served as material.

Clones were sequenced by immunoSEQ multiplex PCR, and TCRdb holds only the in-frame ones, with some missing. The sample has approximately 150,000 clones; about 87% are singletons. Looked up from germline, CDR1 is MDHEN and CDR2 is SYDVKM. V gave up 7 bases and J gave up 6 bases, with 12 bases separating them. This CDR3 is built from 12 residues. Sequencing was performed on peripheral blood. The receptor's source is a woman over 75 with COVID-19, enrolled during active disease. The chain links TRBV28 to TRBJ1-1; TRBD1 is a possible D gene (6 bases). CDR3 DNA sequence: TGTGCCAGCATAAAGGGGGTCGCTGAAGCTTTCTTT. Protein sequence: CASIKGVAEAFF. Filled out from reference TRBV28 and TRBJ1-1, the complete variable domain reads DVKVTQSSRYLVKRTGEKVFLECVQDMDHENMFWYRQDPGLGLRLIYFSYDVKMKEKGDIPEGYSVSREKKERFSLILESASTNQTSMYLCASIKGVAEAFFGQGTRLTVV.